This TCR beta chain was identified in a study of cytomegalovirus exposure and HLA in healthy donors. Across the study: About 200 million T cells yielded some 120 million unique TCR beta sequences in earlier analysis. Study outcomes and limitations: The classifier, whose performance was assessed in both the original and validation cohorts, reportedly diagnosed cytomegalovirus status with high specificity and sensitivity.

Details on this clone: What it recognizes is unknown.

Germline assignment: CDR1 SGHNT and CDR2 YENEEA. This CDR3 has 15 residues. Deletions cut 2 bases from V and 4 bases from J, with 12 bases between. The study ran its PCR with 60 Vbeta and 13 Jbeta primers. Method: immunoSEQ multiplex PCR; TCRdb's copy keeps in-frame clones and lacks some. Of approximately 100,000 clones listed, roughly 85% were seen once; the top ten hold around 7.4%. The receptor comes from a middle-aged man in good health and CMV-seropositive. The chain joins TRBV11-3 to TRBJ2-1; D is perhaps TRBD2 (5 bases). The sample comprised PBMCs. CDR3 DNA: TGTGCCAGCAGCTTAAATTTTGGGAGATACAATGAGCAGTTCTTC. Residues: CASSLNFGRYNEQFF.